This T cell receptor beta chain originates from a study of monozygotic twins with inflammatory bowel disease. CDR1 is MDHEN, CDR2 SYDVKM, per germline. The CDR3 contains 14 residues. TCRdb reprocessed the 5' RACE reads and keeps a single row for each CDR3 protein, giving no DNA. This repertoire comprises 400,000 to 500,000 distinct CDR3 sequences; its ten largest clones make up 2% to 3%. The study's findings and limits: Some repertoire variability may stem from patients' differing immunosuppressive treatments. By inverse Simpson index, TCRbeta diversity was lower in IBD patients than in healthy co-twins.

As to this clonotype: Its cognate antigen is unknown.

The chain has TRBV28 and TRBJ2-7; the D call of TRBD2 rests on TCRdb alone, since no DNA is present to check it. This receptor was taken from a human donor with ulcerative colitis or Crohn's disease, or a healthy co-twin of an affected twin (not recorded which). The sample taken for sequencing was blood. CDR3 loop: CASSPEPRAAEQYF.